Below are 13 T cell receptor beta chains sequenced from a single sample in a study of blood T cell repertoires in COVID-19. The data were produced by immunoSEQ multiplex PCR, yet TCRdb's version contains in-frame clones alone and is incomplete. The repertoire has 100,000 to 150,000 clones, about 89% of them found once; the top ten carry approximately 3.6%. Sequencing input: peripheral blood. These receptors all come from a woman in her fifties or sixties with acute or convalescent COVID-19.

The J gene is TRBJ2-1, the V gene TRBV24-1, with D possibly being TRBD1 (5 bases). Germline CDR1 and CDR2: KGHDR and SFDVKD. This CDR3 has 13 residues. The V gene lost 9 bases and the J gene lost 4 bases, with 12 bases spanning the gap. CDR3 in DNA: TGTGCCACCGGCAGCGACAGTTACAATGAGCAGTTCTTC. Translating it yields CATGSDSYNEQFF.

The chain links TRBV7-2 to TRBJ2-4; TRBD2 matches 11 bases. The germline V gene has CDR1 SGHTA and CDR2 FQGNSA. The CDR3 has 16 residues. The J segment lost 8 bases and the V segment lost 3 bases, leaving 9 bases of the junction unmatched. CDR3 nucleotides: TGTGCCAGCAGCTTTTTAGCGGGAGGGCCTATCGACATTCAGTACTTC. Translation gives CASSFLAGGPIDIQYF.

V gene TRBV10-3 combines with J gene TRBJ2-7, with 7 bases matching TRBD2. V lost 8 bases and J lost 6; bases outside the gene matches: 7. Germline V gene lookup returns CDR1 ENHRY and CDR2 SYGVKD. This CDR3 region has 12 residues. CDR3 loop: CAIRGRALEQYF. The CDR3 region has the DNA TGTGCCATCCGCGGGAGAGCCCTCGAGCAGTACTTC.

The chain recombines TRBV5-1 with TRBJ2-1; 7 bases are a match to TRBD2. The junction had 11 bases not matched to a gene; V was cut back by 4 bases and J by 4 bases. Germline assignment: CDR1 SGHRS and CDR2 YFSETQ. There are 16 residues in the CDR3. The CDR3 DNA follows: TGCGCCAGCAGCACCCCAGCGGGGCCTTTTTACAATGAGCAGTTCTTC. Translating it yields CASSTPAGPFYNEQFF.

The chain has TRBV6-5 and TRBJ1-1; D unclear. V lost 4 bases to trimming and J lost 2 bases, with 5 bases between them. The CDR3 covers 12 residues. CDR1 is MNHEY, CDR2 SVGAGI, per germline. CDR3 DNA: TGTGCCAGCAGTTCCGTAAACACTGAAGCTTTCTTT. It encodes CASSSVNTEAFF.

This chain connects TRBV28 to TRBJ1-3; weak D call: TRBD1 (5 bases). This CDR3 has 14 amino acids. Trimming pared 3 bases from V and 7 bases from J, leaving 13 bases between. In germline, CDR1 is MDHEN, CDR2 SYDVKM. The CDR3 reads CASSFPGWRNTIYF. The CDR3 nucleotides are TGTGCCAGCAGTTTCCCAGGGTGGCGTAACACCATATATTTT.

A remark on this clone: Other DNA sequences of this sample code for an identical CDR3. The chain employs TRBV27 and TRBJ1-1, with D uncertain. V shed 2 bases and J shed 1 base, with 5 bases lying between them. CDR3 length equals 13 residues. CDR1 and CDR2 (germline): MNHEY, SMNVEV (reference sequence). The DNA of the CDR3 is TGTGCCAGCAGTTTAAACAGGAACACTGAAGCTTTCTTT. It codes for CASSLNRNTEAFF.

This clone turned up a few times. The chain has TRBV27 and TRBJ2-1; TRBD1 is a possible D gene (5 bases). The CDR3 is made up of 16 amino acids. Germline V gives CDR1 MNHEY, CDR2 SMNVEV (reference sequence). V lost 1 base, J lost 1 base, and 11 bases lay in between. The CDR3 DNA sequence: TGTGCCAGCAGTTTATGGGGAAGGGGATCCTACAATGAGCAGTTCTTC. This translates into CASSLWGRGSYNEQFF.

The chain couples TRBV6-5 to TRBJ1-2, with 9 bases fitting TRBD1. The CDR3 extends over 14 amino acids. With V trimmed by 7 bases and J by 4 bases, 7 bases remained unmatched. The V gene's germline CDR1 is MNHEY and CDR2 SVGAGI. The CDR3 is CASTGTGISYGYTF. The CDR3 DNA is TGTGCCAGCACCGGGACAGGGATTTCCTATGGCTACACCTTC.

This chain links TRBV29-1 with TRBJ1-1; possible D gene TRBD1, 5 bases. The CDR3 has 13 amino acids. Germline V gives CDR1 SQVTM, CDR2 ANQGSEA. V was trimmed by 4 bases and J by 0 bases, leaving 9 bases between them. The CDR3 coding sequence is TGCAGCGTTGGAGACAGAATGAACACTGAAGCTTTCTTT. It translates to CSVGDRMNTEAFF.

The chain combines TRBV6-2 or TRBV6-3 with TRBJ2-3; D uncertain. CDR3 size: 16 residues. Trimming stripped 3 bases from V and 5 bases from J, with 18 bases between. Germline V gene lookup returns CDR1 MNHEY and CDR2 SVGEGT. The CDR3 DNA follows: TGTGCCAGCAGTTATGCCCCCGGGTCCTTAGGAGATACGCAGTATTTT. Translation gives CASSYAPGSLGDTQYF.

The chain combines TRBV7-2 with TRBJ1-1; 8 bases map to TRBD1. V gave up 4 bases and J gave up 0 bases; unmatched junction bases: 4. The germline V gene has CDR1 SGHTA and CDR2 FQGNSA. The CDR3 has 15 residues. CDR3 sequence reads: CASSYGTGMNTEAFF. The CDR3 DNA follows: TGTGCCAGCAGCTATGGGACAGGTATGAACACTGAAGCTTTCTTT.

The V and J genes are TRBV5-1 and TRBJ2-3, with 13 positions matching TRBD2. V lost 0 bases, J lost 7 bases, and 11 bases stayed unmatched. Germline CDR1 SGHRS, CDR2 YFSETQ. This CDR3 contains 18 residues. The CDR3 spells CASSLVLDATSGRNTQYF. For the CDR3, the DNA is TGCGCCAGCAGCTTGGTATTGGACGCGACTAGCGGGAGGAATACGCAGTATTTT.